This TCR beta chain was retrieved from a study of identical twins. TCRdb reprocessed the 5' RACE reads via MiXCR and lists one record per CDR3 protein. Counted here are a few hundred thousand distinct CDR3 sequences, approximately 11% occurring once; the ten biggest clones make up approximately 4%. Ten or more counts support this clonotype. The sample also formed part of further work on yellow fever vaccine responses in identical twins.

This clonotype was obtained from a woman between 18 and 29 years old in good health. Material for sequencing was memory (CD45RO+) T cells sorted from blood.

DNA for the CDR3: TGTGCCAGCAGCTTGACTAGCGCAACGCAGTATTTT. The encoded protein is CASSLTSATQYF. V usage is TRBV7-2 and J usage is TRBJ2-3; TRBD2 agrees at 8 bases. J lost 9 bases, V lost 3 bases, and 2 bases had no gene match. Germline CDR1 and CDR2: SGHTA and FQGNSA. CDR3 length equals 12 residues.